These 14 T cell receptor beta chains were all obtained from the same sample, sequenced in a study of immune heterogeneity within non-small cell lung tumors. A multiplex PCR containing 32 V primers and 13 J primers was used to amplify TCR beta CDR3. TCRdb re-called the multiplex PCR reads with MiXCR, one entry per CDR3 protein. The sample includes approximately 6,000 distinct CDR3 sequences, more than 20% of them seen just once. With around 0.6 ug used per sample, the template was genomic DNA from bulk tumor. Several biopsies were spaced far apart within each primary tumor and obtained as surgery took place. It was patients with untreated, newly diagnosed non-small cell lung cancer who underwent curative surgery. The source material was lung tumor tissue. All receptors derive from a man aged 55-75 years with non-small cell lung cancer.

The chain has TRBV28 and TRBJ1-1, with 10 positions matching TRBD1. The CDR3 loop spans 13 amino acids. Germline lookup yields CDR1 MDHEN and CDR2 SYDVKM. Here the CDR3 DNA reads TGTGGCAGAGGACAGGGGGTGTACACTGAAGCTTTCTTT. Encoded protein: CGRGQGVYTEAFF.

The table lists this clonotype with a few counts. CDR3 residues: CASLPTGGGLAKNIQYF. The CDR3 DNA reads TGTGCCAGCCTGCCTACCGGGGGAGGTTTAGCCAAAAACATTCAGTACTTC. The J gene is TRBJ2-4, the V gene TRBV6-1, with a tentative D call TRBD2 (6 bases). The ends were cut back, 8 bases at V and 0 bases at J, with 20 bases in the middle. Germline V lookup: CDR1 MNHNS, CDR2 SASEGT. The CDR3 covers 17 residues.

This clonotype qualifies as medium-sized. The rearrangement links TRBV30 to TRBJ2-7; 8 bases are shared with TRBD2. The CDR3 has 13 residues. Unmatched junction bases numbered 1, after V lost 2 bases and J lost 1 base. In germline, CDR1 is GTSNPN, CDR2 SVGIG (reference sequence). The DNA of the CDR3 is TGTGCCTGGAGTATAGCGGGGTCCTACGAGCAGTACTTC. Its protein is CAWSIAGSYEQYF.

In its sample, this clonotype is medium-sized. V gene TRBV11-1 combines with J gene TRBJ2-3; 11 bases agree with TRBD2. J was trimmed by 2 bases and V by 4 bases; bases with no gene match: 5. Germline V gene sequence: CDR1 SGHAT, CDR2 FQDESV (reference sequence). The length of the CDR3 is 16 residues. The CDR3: CASSSGLAGTTDTQYF. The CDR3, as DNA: TGTGCCAGCAGCTCAGGACTAGCGGGCACCACAGATACGCAGTATTTT.

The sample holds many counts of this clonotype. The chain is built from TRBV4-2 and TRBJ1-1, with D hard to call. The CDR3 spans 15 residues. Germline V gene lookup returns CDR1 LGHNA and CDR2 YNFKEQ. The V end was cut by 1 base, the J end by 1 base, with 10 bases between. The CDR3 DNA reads TGTGCCAGCAGCCAAGTTTCGAGTGGGAACACTGAAGCTTTCTTT. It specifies CASSQVSSGNTEAFF.

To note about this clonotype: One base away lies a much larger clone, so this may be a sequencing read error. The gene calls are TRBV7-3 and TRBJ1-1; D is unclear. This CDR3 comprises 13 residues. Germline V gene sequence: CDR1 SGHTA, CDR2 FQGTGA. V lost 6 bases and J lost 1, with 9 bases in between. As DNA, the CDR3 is TGTGCCAGCAGGTGGGAAGCGAACACTGAAGCTTTCTTT. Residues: CASRWEANTEAFF.

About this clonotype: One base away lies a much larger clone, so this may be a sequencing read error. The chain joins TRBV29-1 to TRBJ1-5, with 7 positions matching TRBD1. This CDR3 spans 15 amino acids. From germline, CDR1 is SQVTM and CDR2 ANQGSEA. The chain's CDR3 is CNVAAPGGSNQPQHF. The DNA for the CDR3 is TGCAACGTTGCGGCCCCAGGGGGTAGCAATCAGCCCCAGCATTTT. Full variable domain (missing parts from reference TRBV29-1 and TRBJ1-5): SAVISQKPSRDICQRGTSLTIQCQVDSQVTMMFWYRQQPGQSLTLIATANQGSEATYESGFVIDKFPISRPNLTFSTLTVSNMSPEDSSIYLCNVAAPGGSNQPQHFGDGTRLSIL.

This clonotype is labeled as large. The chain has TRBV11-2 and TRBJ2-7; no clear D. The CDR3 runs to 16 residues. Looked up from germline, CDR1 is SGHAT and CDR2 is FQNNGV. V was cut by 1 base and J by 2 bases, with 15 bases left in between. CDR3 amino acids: CASSLVGQSFPYEQYF. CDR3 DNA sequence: TGTGCCAGCAGCTTAGTTGGTCAAAGCTTTCCCTACGAGCAGTACTTC.

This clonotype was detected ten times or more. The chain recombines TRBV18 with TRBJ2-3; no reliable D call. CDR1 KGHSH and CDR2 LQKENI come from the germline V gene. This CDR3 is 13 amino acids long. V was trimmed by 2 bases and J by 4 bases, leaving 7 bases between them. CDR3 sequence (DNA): TGTGCCAGCTCACCAGCCCGCGCAGATACGCAGTATTTT. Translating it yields CASSPARADTQYF.

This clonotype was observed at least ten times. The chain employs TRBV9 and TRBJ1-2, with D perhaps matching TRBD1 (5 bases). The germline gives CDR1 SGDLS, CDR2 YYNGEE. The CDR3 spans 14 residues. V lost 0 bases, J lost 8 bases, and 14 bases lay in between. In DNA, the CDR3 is TGTGCCAGCAGCGTAGGGGCAGGGCTGGGGGGCTACACCTTC. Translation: CASSVGAGLGGYTF.

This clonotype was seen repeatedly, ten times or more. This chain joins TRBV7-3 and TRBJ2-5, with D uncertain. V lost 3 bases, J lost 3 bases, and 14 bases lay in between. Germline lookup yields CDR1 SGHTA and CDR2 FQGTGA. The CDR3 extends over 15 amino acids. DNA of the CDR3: TGTGCCAGCAGCTTCCGACACGGAGAGGAAGAGACCCAGTACTTC. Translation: CASSFRHGEEETQYF.

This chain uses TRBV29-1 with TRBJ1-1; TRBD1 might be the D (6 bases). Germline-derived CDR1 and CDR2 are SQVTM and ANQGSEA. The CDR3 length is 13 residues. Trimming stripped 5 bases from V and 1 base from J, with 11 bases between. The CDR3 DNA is TGCAGCGTTTACAGGGACCGGAACACTGAAGCTTTCTTT. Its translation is CSVYRDRNTEAFF.

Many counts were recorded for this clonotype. CDR3 sequence reads: CASSLVGPYNEQFF. The CDR3 DNA is TGTGCCAGCAGCTTAGTGGGCCCTTACAATGAGCAGTTCTTC. The V and J genes are TRBV7-9 and TRBJ2-1; no clear D. Looked up from germline, CDR1 is SEHNR and CDR2 is FQNEAQ (reference sequence). The V end was cut by 1 base, the J end by 4 bases, with 8 bases between. This CDR3 has 14 amino acids. Drawing the rest from reference TRBV7-9 and TRBJ2-1, the complete variable domain is DTGVSQNPRHKITKRGQNVTFRCDPISEHNRLYWYRQTLGQGPEFLTYFQNEAQLEKSRLLSDRFSAERPKGSFSTLEIQRTEQGDSAMYLCASSLVGPYNEQFFGPGTRLTVL.

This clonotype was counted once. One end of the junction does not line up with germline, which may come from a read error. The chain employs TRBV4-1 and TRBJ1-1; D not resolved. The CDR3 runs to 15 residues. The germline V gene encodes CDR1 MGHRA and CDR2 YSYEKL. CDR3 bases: TGCGCCAGCAGCCAAGGTGGTCCGCCGAACACTGCAGCTTTCTTT. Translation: CASSQGGPPNTAAFF.